This TCR beta chain derives from a study of T-cell memory formation after mild COVID-19. General observations from the study: Of the contracting clones, CD4+ ones lay mainly in CM and EM, and CD8+ ones in EMRA. Later expanders leaned CD4+, whereas day 15 to 85 contracting clones were balanced CD4/CD8. Among clones peaking at day 37 in the second wave, SARS-CoV-2 specificity remained unconfirmed.

V lost 4 bases, J lost 5 bases, and 9 bases stayed unmatched. Germline CDR1 is MDHEN and CDR2 is SYDVKM. The CDR3 runs to 15 residues. Worth noting for this clonotype: What it recognizes is unknown.

Constant-segment-primed 5'RACE gave TCR alpha and TCR beta cDNA libraries with sample barcodes and UMIs. TCRdb re-called the 5' RACE reads through MiXCR, storing one row per CDR3 protein. This sample has roughly 120,000 distinct CDR3 sequences, with 16% found just once. Sequenced: PBMCs or a T cell subset sorted from them (not recorded which). The sequence was obtained from an adult woman who had mild COVID-19 (a few samples of this study predate the infection). Cell type and time point are not known. The rearrangement links TRBV28 to TRBJ2-7; 9 bases are shared with TRBD1. CDR3 amino acids: CASSSGGQGRHEQYF. The CDR3 DNA sequence: TGTGCCAGCAGTTCCGGAGGACAGGGGCGGCACGAGCAGTACTTC.